This T cell receptor beta chain appears in the sequencing data of a study of T cells expressing NK-cell markers. In germline, CDR1 is MGHRA, CDR2 YSYEKL. There are 16 residues in the CDR3. TCRdb reworked the 5' RACE reads into one entry per CDR3 protein, no DNA. The listing contains 150,000 or so distinct CDR3 sequences. The sequence was obtained from a woman aged 45-65 years in good health. Sequenced material: blood T cells: a sorted CD56 or NKG2C T cell subset, CD4+ or CD8+ T cells, or bulk PBMC T cells (not recorded which). The rearrangement uses TRBV4-1 and TRBJ2-3; no DNA is available, so the TRBD2 call from TCRdb remains unchecked. The CDR3 reads CASSQVLAGNTDTQYF.